This T cell receptor beta chain was documented in a study of T cell responses to AZD1222 COVID-19 vaccine. The table came from immunoSEQ multiplex PCR; TCRdb's copy has only in-frame clones and leaves some out. Here the sample spans 95,000 to 100,000 clones, 75% to 95% being singletons. The CDR3 totals 16 residues. Looked up from germline, CDR1 is MNHNS and CDR2 is SASEGT. V lost 1 base, J lost 7 bases, and 9 bases stayed unmatched. This clonotype was sampled from an adult in good health. Material: peripheral blood, obtained on day 0 of AZD1222 vaccination. The rearrangement links TRBV6-1 to TRBJ1-2; 10 positions agree with TRBD1. The DNA of the CDR3 is TGTGCCAGCAGTGAAGTTCCAGGACAGGGGGGCAGTGGCTACACCTTC. Its protein product is CASSEVPGQGGSGYTF.